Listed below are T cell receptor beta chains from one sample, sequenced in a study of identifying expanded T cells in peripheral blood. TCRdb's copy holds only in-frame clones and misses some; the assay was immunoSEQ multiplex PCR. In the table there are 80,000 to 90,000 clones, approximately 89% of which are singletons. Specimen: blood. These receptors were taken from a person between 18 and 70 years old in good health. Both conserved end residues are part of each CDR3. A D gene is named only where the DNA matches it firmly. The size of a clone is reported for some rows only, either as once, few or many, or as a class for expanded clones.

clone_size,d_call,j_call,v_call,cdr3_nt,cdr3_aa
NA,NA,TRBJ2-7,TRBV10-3,TGTGCCATCAGAGAACCAGGGTACGAGCAGTACTTC,CAIREPGYEQYF
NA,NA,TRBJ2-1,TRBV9,TGTGCCAGCAGCGCCGACGGTGGCTACAATGAGCAGTTCTTC,CASSADGGYNEQFF
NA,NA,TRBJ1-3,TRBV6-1,TGTGCCAGCAGGGGGACCAGCTCTGGAAACACCATATATTTT,CASRGTSSGNTIYF
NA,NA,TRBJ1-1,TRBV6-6,TGTGCCAGCAGTTACGGACCGGGGGGCATGAACACTGAAGCTTTCTTT,CASSYGPGGMNTEAFF
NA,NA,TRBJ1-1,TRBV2,TGTGCCAGCAGGGTGGATCACACTGAAGCTTTCTTT,CASRVDHTEAFF
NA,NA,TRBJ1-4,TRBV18,TGTGCCAGCTCATACTCTGGGGGAACTAATGAAAAACTGTTTTTT,CASSYSGGTNEKLFF
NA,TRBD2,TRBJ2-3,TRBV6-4,TGTGCCAGCAGTGACCAAGCGGGGAGCACAGATACGCAGTATTTT,CASSDQAGSTDTQYF
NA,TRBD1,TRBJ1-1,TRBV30,TGTGCCTGGAGTGTAGGGGGCAACACTGAAGCTTTCTTT,CAWSVGGNTEAFF
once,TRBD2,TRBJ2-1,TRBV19,TGTGCCAGCGGGACTAGCGGAGCATACAATGAGCAGTTCTTC,CASGTSGAYNEQFF
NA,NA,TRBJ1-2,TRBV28,TGTGCCATCGAAGGACAGCGCTATGGCTACACCTTC,CAIEGQRYGYTF
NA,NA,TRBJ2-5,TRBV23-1,TGCGCCAGCAGCCCAATAAAAGGGCAAGAGACCCAGTACTTC,CASSPIKGQETQYF
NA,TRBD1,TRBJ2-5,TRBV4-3,TGCGCCAGCAGCCAAGAGGACAGGGGGAGGGAGACCCAGTACTTC,CASSQEDRGRETQYF
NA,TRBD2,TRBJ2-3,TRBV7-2,TGTGCCAGCAGTTTTGGACTAGCGGATACAGATACGCAGTATTTT,CASSFGLADTDTQYF
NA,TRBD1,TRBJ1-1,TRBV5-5,TGTGCCAGCAGCTACACAGGGGCAGAAGCTTTCTTT,CASSYTGAEAFF
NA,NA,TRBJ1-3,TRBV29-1,TGCAGCGGGCAAAAAGGGGCTGGAAACACCATATATTTT,CSGQKGAGNTIYF
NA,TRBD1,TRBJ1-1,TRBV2,TGTGCCAGCAGTGAAGAGACAGGGGGGAGCACTGAAGCTTTCTTT,CASSEETGGSTEAFF
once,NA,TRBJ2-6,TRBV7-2,TGTGCCAGCAGCCCGTTTTTGACAGGGGCCAACGTCCTGACTTTC,CASSPFLTGANVLTF
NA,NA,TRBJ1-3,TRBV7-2,TGTGCCAGCAGCTTAGGACAAGCAGGCTCTGGAAACACCATATATTTT,CASSLGQAGSGNTIYF
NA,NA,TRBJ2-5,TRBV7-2,TGTGCCAGCAGCTTAAACTGGGTTGGGGAGACCCAGTACTTC,CASSLNWVGETQYF
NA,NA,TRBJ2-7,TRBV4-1,TGCGCCAGCAGCCAAGGACAGGGAGGGACGTACGAGCAGTACTTC,CASSQGQGGTYEQYF
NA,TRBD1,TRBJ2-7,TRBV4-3,TGCGCCAGCAGCCAAGATCAGGGGGCGTTGGACGAGCAGTACTTC,CASSQDQGALDEQYF
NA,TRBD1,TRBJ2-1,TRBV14,TGTGCCAGCAGCTCATCCGGGACAGGAAACAATGAGCAGTTCTTC,CASSSSGTGNNEQFF
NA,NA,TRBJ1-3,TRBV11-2,TGTGCCAGCAGCTTGGGAGGGACTAGGCCCCTCTCTGGAAACACCATATATTTT,CASSLGGTRPLSGNTIYF
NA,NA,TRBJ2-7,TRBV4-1,TGCGCCAGCAGCCCAAGCGGTTTATCCTACGAGCAGTACTTC,CASSPSGLSYEQYF
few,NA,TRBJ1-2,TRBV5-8,TGTGCCAGCAATCGGTTGGGTGGCTACACCTTC,CASNRLGGYTF
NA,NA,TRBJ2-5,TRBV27,TGTGCCAGCAGCATAGACCCCCTGAAGACCCAGTACTTC,CASSIDPLKTQYF
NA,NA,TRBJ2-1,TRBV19,TGTGCCAGTAGCGGCACCCCCCCCTGGAATGAGCAGTTCTTC,CASSGTPPWNEQFF
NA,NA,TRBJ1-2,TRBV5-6,TGTGCCAGCAGCTTGTTACAGGCCCCCTATGGCTACACCTTC,CASSLLQAPYGYTF
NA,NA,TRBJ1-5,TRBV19,TGTGCCAGTAGTATAGGCAGATCGTATAGCAATCAGCCCCAGCATTTT,CASSIGRSYSNQPQHF
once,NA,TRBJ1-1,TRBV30,TGTGCCTGGTGGGATCGGGAGGCTGGGGGGAACACTGAAGCTTTCTTT,CAWWDREAGGNTEAFF
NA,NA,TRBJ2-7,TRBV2,TGTGCCAGCAGGGCAGATCAAACTTACGAGCAGTACTTC,CASRADQTYEQYF
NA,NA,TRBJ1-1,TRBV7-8,TGTGCCAGCAGCTTAGGGAGGAACACTGAAGCTTTCTTT,CASSLGRNTEAFF
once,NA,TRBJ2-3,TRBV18,TGTGCCAGCTCACCACCGGGGGGGGGCGTGGCAGATACGCAGTATTTT,CASSPPGGGVADTQYF
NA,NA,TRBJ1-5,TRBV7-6,TGTGCCAGCAGCTTATACCCGACAGGAAGCAATCAGCCCCAGCATTTT,CASSLYPTGSNQPQHF
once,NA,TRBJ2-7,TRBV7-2,TGTGCCAGCAGCTTAGACTTTAGCGTGTTGGCCGACGAGCAGTACTTC,CASSLDFSVLADEQYF
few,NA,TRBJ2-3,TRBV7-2,TGTGCCAGCAGCCTCGGAGGCCACGGCACAGATACGCAGTATTTT,CASSLGGHGTDTQYF
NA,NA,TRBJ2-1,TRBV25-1,TGTGCCAGCAGACCGGGACCCATATCGGGTGAGCAGTTCTTC,CASRPGPISGEQFF
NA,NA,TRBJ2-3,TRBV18,TGTGCCAGCTCAGGGACCGCTAGCACAGATACGCAGTATTTT,CASSGTASTDTQYF
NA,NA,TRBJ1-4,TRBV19,TGTGCCACCGGACATTGGGGACTTAATGAAAAACTGTTTTTT,CATGHWGLNEKLFF
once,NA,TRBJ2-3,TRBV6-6,TGTGCCAGCAGTCCTCGGACAGATACGCAGTATTTT,CASSPRTDTQYF
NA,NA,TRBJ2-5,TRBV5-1,TGCGCCAGCAGCTTGACCCAGGGAAAGGCAGGAGAGACCCAGTACTTC,CASSLTQGKAGETQYF
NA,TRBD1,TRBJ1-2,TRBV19,TGTGCCAGTAGTATACGGGACAGATCCTATGGCTACACCTTC,CASSIRDRSYGYTF
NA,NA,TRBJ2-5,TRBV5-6,TGTGCCAGCAGCTTGGTCAGGGGCGGGACCGGAGGAGAGACCCAGTACTTC,CASSLVRGGTGGETQYF
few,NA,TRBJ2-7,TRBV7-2,TGTGCCAGCAGCTTAGTCGGTAGCTCCTACGAGCAGTACTTC,CASSLVGSSYEQYF
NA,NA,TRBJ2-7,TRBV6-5,TGTGCCAGCACCCCCACGGGGTCCTACGAGCAGTACTTC,CASTPTGSYEQYF
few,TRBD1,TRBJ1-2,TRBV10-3,TGTGCCATCAGGCCGGGACAGGACTCTGTCTATGGCTACACCTTC,CAIRPGQDSVYGYTF
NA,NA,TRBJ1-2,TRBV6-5,TGTGCCAGCAGCCGCGAGGGGGTCGGGGATGGCTACACCTTC,CASSREGVGDGYTF
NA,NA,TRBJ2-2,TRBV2,TGTGCCAGCAGTGGAGATAGACAACGGTCAACCGGGGAGCTGTTTTTT,CASSGDRQRSTGELFF
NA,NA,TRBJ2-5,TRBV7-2,TGTGCCAGCAGCCTTGGCGCGGGTCAGGAGACCCAGTACTTC,CASSLGAGQETQYF
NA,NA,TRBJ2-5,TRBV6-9,TGTGCCAGCAGTTCCCCGGTATCTGGGCGGAAGGAGACCCAGTACTTC,CASSSPVSGRKETQYF
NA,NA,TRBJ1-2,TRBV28,TGTGCCAGCAGTTTAATTGGAGGGGAGGGCTACACCTTC,CASSLIGGEGYTF
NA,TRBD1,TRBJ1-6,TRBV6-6,TGTGCCAGCAGTTCCGGGACAGGTTATGATTCACCCCTCCACTTT,CASSSGTGYDSPLHF
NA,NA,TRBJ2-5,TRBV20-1,TGCAGTGCTAGAAGGGAGACCCAGTACTTC,CSARRETQYF
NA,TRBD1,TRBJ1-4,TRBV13,TGTGCCAGCAGCTCTGACAGGGGCGATGAAAAACTGTTTTTT,CASSSDRGDEKLFF